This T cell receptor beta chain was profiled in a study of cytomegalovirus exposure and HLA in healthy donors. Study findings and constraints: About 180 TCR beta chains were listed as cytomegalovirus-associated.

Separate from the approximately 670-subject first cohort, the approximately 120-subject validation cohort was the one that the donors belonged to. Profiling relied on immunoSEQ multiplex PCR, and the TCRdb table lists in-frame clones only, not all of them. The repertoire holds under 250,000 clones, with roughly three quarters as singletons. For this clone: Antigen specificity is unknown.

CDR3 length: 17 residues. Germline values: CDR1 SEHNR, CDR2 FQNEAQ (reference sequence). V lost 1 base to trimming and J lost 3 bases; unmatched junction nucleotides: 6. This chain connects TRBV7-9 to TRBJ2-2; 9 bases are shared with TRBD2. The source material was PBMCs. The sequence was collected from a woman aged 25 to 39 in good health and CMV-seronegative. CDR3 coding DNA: TGTGCCAGCAGCTTAGAGCAGCGGGAGGCGGACACCGGGGAGCTGTTTTTT. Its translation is CASSLEQREADTGELFF.